Described below is a single TCR beta chain sequence and its context. Germline V gene lookup returns CDR1 MNHNY and CDR2 SVGAGI (reference sequence). The CDR3 consists of 16 residues. Germline trimming cut 4 bases from V and 3 bases from J; bases unmatched to any gene: 7. This record comes from a study of blood T cell repertoires in COVID-19. Assay: immunoSEQ multiplex PCR; the TCRdb copy retains only in-frame clones and omits some. The data contain roughly 100,000 clones, about 86% of them singletons. The receptor's source is a woman in her 70s with acute or convalescent COVID-19. Sequenced input: peripheral blood. The J gene is TRBJ2-2, the V gene TRBV6-6; 8 bases map to TRBD2. The CDR3 reads CASSSRGGRDTGELFF. The CDR3 DNA reads as TGTGCCAGCAGTTCCCGGGGGGGAAGGGACACCGGGGAGCTGTTTTTT.